This is a list of T cell receptor beta chains from one sample in a study of blood T cell repertoires in COVID-19. Sequencing used immunoSEQ multiplex PCR; TCRdb keeps in-frame clones, though not all of them. The table shows about 140,000 clones, with approximately 85% occurring only once. The specimen was PBMCs or T cells enriched from blood (not recorded which). These receptors all stem from a woman between 45 and 65 years old with acute COVID-19. The CDR3 runs from the conserved cysteine through the conserved F or W. D genes are given only for firm matches. Size is stated for part of the rows, as once, few or many counts, or as a class when the clone is expanded.

v_call: TRBV2
j_call: TRBJ2-2
d_call: NA
clone_size: NA
cdr3_nt: TGTGCCAGCAGTGACGGGGGGCCGAACACCGGGGAGCTGTTTTTT
cdr3_aa: CASSDGGPNTGELFF

v_call: TRBV2
j_call: TRBJ1-6
d_call: NA
clone_size: NA
cdr3_nt: TGTGCCAGCAGGTCCAGAGGGAATTCACCCCTCCACTTT
cdr3_aa: CASRSRGNSPLHF

v_call: TRBV5-6
j_call: TRBJ2-2
d_call: NA
clone_size: NA
cdr3_nt: TGTGCCAGCAGCATAACACGGAACACCGGGGAGCTGTTTTTT
cdr3_aa: CASSITRNTGELFF

v_call: TRBV6-6
j_call: TRBJ1-1
d_call: TRBD1
clone_size: NA
cdr3_nt: TGTGCCAGCAGGGGGACAGGGGTGCCAGCTTTCTTT
cdr3_aa: CASRGTGVPAFF

v_call: TRBV5-6
j_call: TRBJ2-7
d_call: TRBD1
clone_size: NA
cdr3_nt: TGTGCCAGCAGCTTACCAAACAGGGGGTCGGCCTACGAGCAGTACTTC
cdr3_aa: CASSLPNRGSAYEQYF

v_call: TRBV2
j_call: TRBJ1-4
d_call: NA
clone_size: NA
cdr3_nt: TGTGCCAGCAGACCGAGTCGGTTAGCTAATGAAAAACTGTTTTTT
cdr3_aa: CASRPSRLANEKLFF

v_call: TRBV7-6
j_call: TRBJ1-1
d_call: NA
clone_size: NA
cdr3_nt: TGTGCCAGCAGCTTAGGCGGTCGGGGGACGAACACTGAAGCTTTCTTT
cdr3_aa: CASSLGGRGTNTEAFF

v_call: TRBV5-4
j_call: TRBJ2-7
d_call: TRBD2
clone_size: NA
cdr3_nt: TGTGCCAGCAGCCCGTGGACTAGCGGGAGCTACGAGCAGTACTTC
cdr3_aa: CASSPWTSGSYEQYF

v_call: TRBV7-3
j_call: TRBJ2-2
d_call: NA
clone_size: NA
cdr3_nt: TGTGCCAGCAGCCCCATTAGGAGCGGGGAGCTGTTTTTT
cdr3_aa: CASSPIRSGELFF

v_call: TRBV4-1
j_call: TRBJ2-7
d_call: NA
clone_size: few
cdr3_nt: TGCGCCAGCAGCCAGACGGAGACCTACGAGCAGTACTTC
cdr3_aa: CASSQTETYEQYF

v_call: TRBV3-1/TRBV3-2
j_call: TRBJ2-2
d_call: NA
clone_size: NA
cdr3_nt: TGTGCCAGCCAGGAAACCGGGGAGCTGTTTTTT
cdr3_aa: CASQETGELFF

v_call: TRBV18
j_call: TRBJ1-5
d_call: TRBD1
clone_size: NA
cdr3_nt: TGTGCCAGCTCTCTAGGACAGGGATATAGCAATCAGCCCCAGCATTTT
cdr3_aa: CASSLGQGYSNQPQHF

v_call: TRBV7-9
j_call: TRBJ2-3
d_call: TRBD2
clone_size: few
cdr3_nt: TGTGCCAGCAGCTTTGGACCGAGCGGGAACACAGATACGCAGTATTTT
cdr3_aa: CASSFGPSGNTDTQYF

v_call: TRBV27
j_call: TRBJ2-7
d_call: TRBD2
clone_size: NA
cdr3_nt: TGTGCCAGCAGCCCCGGGACTAGCGGAATCTACGAGCAGTACTTC
cdr3_aa: CASSPGTSGIYEQYF

v_call: TRBV7-9
j_call: TRBJ1-2
d_call: NA
clone_size: once
cdr3_nt: TGTGCCAGCAGCACCCCAGCTAACTATGGCTACACCTTC
cdr3_aa: CASSTPANYGYTF

v_call: TRBV27
j_call: TRBJ1-1
d_call: NA
clone_size: NA
cdr3_nt: TGTGCCAGCCGGTCGGTGACTGAAGCTTTCTTT
cdr3_aa: CASRSVTEAFF

v_call: TRBV4-2
j_call: TRBJ1-2
d_call: NA
clone_size: NA
cdr3_nt: TGTGCCAGCAGCCAAGGGCAGGATGGCTACACCTTC
cdr3_aa: CASSQGQDGYTF

v_call: TRBV30
j_call: TRBJ2-3
d_call: TRBD2
clone_size: NA
cdr3_nt: TGTGCCTGTACTAGCGGGCTTAGCACAGATACGCAGTATTTT
cdr3_aa: CACTSGLSTDTQYF

v_call: TRBV19
j_call: TRBJ1-4
d_call: TRBD1
clone_size: NA
cdr3_nt: TGTGCCAGTAGTACTTACAGGGGTCCTAATGAAAAACTGTTTTTT
cdr3_aa: CASSTYRGPNEKLFF

v_call: TRBV6-1
j_call: TRBJ1-6
d_call: NA
clone_size: NA
cdr3_nt: TGTGCCAGCAGTGAAGAGTTTATAAAGGTGAGGAATTCACCCCTCCACTTT
cdr3_aa: CASSEEFIKVRNSPLHF

v_call: TRBV9
j_call: TRBJ2-7
d_call: TRBD2
clone_size: NA
cdr3_nt: TGTGCCAGCAGCTTAAGCGGGGCAGCCTACGAGCAGTACTTC
cdr3_aa: CASSLSGAAYEQYF

v_call: TRBV7-9
j_call: TRBJ2-4
d_call: NA
clone_size: few
cdr3_nt: TGTGCCAGTTCCCCGAGAGGGTTAACCATTCAGTACTTC
cdr3_aa: CASSPRGLTIQYF